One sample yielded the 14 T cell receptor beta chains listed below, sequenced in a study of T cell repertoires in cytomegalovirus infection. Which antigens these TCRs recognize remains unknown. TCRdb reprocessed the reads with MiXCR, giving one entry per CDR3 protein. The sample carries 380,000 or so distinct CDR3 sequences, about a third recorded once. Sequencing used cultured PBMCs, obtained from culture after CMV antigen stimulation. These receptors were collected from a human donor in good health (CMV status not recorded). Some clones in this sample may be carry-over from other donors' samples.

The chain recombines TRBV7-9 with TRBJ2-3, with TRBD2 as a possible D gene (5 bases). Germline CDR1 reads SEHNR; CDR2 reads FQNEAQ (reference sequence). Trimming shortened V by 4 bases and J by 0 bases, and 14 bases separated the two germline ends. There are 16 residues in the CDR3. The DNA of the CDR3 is TGTGCCAGCAGCTACCCATTGGAGCGGAGCACAGATACGCAGTATTTT. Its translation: CASSYPLERSTDTQYF.

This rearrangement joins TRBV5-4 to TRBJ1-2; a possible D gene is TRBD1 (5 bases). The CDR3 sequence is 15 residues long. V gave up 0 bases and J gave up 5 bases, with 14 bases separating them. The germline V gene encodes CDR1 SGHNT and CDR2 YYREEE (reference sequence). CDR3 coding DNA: TGTGCCAGCAGCTTGGATGTGGGGCTAGGTTATGGCTACACCTTC. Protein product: CASSLDVGLGYGYTF.

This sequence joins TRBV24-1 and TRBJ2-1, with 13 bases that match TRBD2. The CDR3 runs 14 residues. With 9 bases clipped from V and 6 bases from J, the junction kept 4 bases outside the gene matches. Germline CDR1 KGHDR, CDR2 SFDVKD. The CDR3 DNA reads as TGTGCCACCGGACTAGCGGGAGTACTCAATGAGCAGTTCTTC. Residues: CATGLAGVLNEQFF.

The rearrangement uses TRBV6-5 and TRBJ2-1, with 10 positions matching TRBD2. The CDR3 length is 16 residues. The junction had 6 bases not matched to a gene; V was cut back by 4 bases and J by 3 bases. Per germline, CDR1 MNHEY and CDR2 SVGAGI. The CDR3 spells CASSSASGSFYNEQFF. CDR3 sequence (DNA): TGTGCCAGCAGTTCCGCTAGCGGGAGTTTCTACAATGAGCAGTTCTTC.

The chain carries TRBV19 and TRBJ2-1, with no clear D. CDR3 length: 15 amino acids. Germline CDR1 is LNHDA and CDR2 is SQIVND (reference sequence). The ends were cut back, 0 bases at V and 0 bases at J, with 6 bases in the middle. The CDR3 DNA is TGTGCCAGTAGTATAGATCTAGGCTCCTACAATGAGCAGTTCTTC. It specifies CASSIDLGSYNEQFF.

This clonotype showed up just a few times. This chain's CDR3 is CASSKPMRDYEQYV. CDR3 bases: TGTGCCAGCAGCAAGCCTATGCGGGACTACGAGCAGTACGTC. The chain recombines TRBV6-2 or TRBV6-3 with TRBJ2-7; D possibly corresponds to TRBD2 (6 bases). This CDR3 is 14 amino acids long. Germline V gene data show CDR1 as MNHEY and CDR2 as SVGEGT. V was cut by 6 bases and J by 3 bases, with 15 bases left in between.

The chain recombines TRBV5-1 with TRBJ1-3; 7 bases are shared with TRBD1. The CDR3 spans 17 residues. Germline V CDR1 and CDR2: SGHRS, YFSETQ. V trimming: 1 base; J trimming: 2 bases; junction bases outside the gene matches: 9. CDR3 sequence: CASSLNDGGTAGNTIYF. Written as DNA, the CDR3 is TGCGCCAGCAGCTTGAACGACGGGGGGACAGCTGGAAACACCATATATTTT. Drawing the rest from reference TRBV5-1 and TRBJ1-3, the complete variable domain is KAGVTQTPRYLIKTRGQQVTLSCSPISGHRSVSWYQQTPGQGLQFLFEYFSETQRNKGNFPGRFSGRQFSNSRSEMNVSTLELGDSALYLCASSLNDGGTAGNTIYFGEGSWLTVV.

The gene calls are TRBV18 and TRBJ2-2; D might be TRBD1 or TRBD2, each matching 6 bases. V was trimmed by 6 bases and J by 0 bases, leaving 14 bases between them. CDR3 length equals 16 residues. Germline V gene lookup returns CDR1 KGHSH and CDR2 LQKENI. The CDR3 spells CASSLNGGPNTGELFF. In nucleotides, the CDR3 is TGTGCCAGCTCCCTAAACGGGGGCCCGAACACCGGGGAGCTGTTTTTT.

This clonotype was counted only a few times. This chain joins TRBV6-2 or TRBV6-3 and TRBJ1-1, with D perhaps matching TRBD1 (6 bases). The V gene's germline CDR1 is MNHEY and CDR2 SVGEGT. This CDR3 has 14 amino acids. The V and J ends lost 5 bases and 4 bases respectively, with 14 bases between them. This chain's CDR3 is CASSSSTGFTEAFF. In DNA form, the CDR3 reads TGTGCCAGCAGTAGCTCTACAGGGTTCACTGAAGCTTTCTTT.

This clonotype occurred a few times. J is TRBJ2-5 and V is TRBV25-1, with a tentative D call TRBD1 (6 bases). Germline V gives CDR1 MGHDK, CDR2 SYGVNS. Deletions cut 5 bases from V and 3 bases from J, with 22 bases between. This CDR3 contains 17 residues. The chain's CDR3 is CASSNPGTPTGEETQYF. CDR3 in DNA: TGTGCCAGCAGTAACCCAGGGACACCGACCGGGGAAGAGACCCAGTACTTC.

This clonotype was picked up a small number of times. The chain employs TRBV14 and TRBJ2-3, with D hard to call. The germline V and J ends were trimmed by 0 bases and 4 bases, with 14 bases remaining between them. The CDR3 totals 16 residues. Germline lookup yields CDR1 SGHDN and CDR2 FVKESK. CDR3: CASSQDRRLPADTQYF. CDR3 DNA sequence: TGTGCCAGCAGCCAAGATCGGCGTCTCCCCGCAGATACGCAGTATTTT.

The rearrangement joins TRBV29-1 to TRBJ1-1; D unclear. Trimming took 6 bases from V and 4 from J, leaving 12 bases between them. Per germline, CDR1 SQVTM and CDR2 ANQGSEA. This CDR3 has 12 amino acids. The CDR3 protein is CSVRPSGTEAFF. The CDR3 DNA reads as TGCAGCGTCCGACCGAGTGGCACTGAAGCTTTCTTT.

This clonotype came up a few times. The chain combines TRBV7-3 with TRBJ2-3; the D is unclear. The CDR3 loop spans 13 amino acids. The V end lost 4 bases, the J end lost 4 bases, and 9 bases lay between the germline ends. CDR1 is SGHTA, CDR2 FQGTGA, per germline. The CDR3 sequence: CASSSDGADTQYF. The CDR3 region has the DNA TGTGCCAGCAGCTCCGATGGGGCAGATACGCAGTATTTT.

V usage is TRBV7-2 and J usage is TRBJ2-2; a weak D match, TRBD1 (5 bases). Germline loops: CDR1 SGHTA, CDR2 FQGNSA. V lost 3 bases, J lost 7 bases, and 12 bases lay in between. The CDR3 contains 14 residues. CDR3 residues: CASSFPGSIGELFF. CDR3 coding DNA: TGTGCCAGCAGCTTCCCAGGGTCTATCGGGGAGCTGTTTTTT.